Shown below are 19 T cell receptor beta chains from a single sample sequenced in a study of T cell repertoires in cytomegalovirus infection. One entry per CDR3 protein results from TCRdb running MiXCR on the reads. The top ten hold around 9.3% of the sample, which has a few hundred thousand distinct CDR3 sequences, 15% to 20% seen once. Sequenced input: PBMCs. These receptors originate from a human donor in good health (CMV status not recorded). Some clones in this sample may be carry-over from other donors' samples.

This clonotype appeared many times. J is TRBJ2-7 and V is TRBV29-1; TRBD1 matches 10 bases. Per the germline V gene, CDR1 is SQVTM and CDR2 is ANQGSEA. The CDR3 is made up of 14 amino acids. Losses at the gene ends were 6 bases for V and 6 bases for J; bases not matched to a gene: 11. The chain's CDR3 is CSVGTGAIFGEQYF. The CDR3 DNA is TGCAGCGTCGGGACAGGGGCAATATTCGGCGAGCAGTACTTC.

In this sample, this clonotype turned up many times. The CDR3 protein is CASSLAQGVGEQFF. Here the CDR3 DNA reads TGTGCCAGCAGCTTAGCACAGGGTGTAGGTGAGCAGTTCTTC. The chain combines TRBV7-2 with TRBJ2-1, with TRBD1 as a possible D gene (6 bases). Germline CDR1 SGHTA, CDR2 FQGNSA. The CDR3 totals 14 residues. Trimming took 0 bases from V and 9 from J, leaving 12 bases between them.

This clonotype came up a few times. The chain employs TRBV27 and TRBJ1-2; possibly TRBD1 for D (5 bases). This CDR3 comprises 13 residues. Trimming took 5 bases from V and 2 from J, leaving 9 bases between them. Germline loops: CDR1 MNHEY, CDR2 SMNVEV (reference sequence). This CDR3 is CASSGAVNYGYTF. CDR3 nucleotide sequence: TGTGCCAGCAGTGGGGCGGTAAACTATGGCTACACCTTC.

This chain links TRBV12-3 or TRBV12-4 with TRBJ2-5, with TRBD2 identical over 10 bases. V shed 5 bases and J 5 bases; nucleotides not matched to a gene: 8. The CDR3 extends over 15 amino acids. Here the CDR3 DNA reads TGTGCCAGCAGTAAAGGGACTAGCGAGGGTGAGACCCAGTACTTC. Translated, it gives CASSKGTSEGETQYF.

This chain links TRBV7-2 with TRBJ2-3; 13 bases map to TRBD2. V gave up 5 bases and J gave up 6 bases; unmatched junction bases: 5. The germline CDR1 and CDR2 sequences are SGHTA and FQGNSA. The CDR3 runs to 15 residues. The CDR3 DNA sequence: TGTGCCAGCAGCGCTTCACTAGCGGGAGGGGATACGCAGTATTTT. Encoded protein: CASSASLAGGDTQYF.

Here the CDR3 DNA reads TGCGCCAGCAGCCCCGGGACCGAAGGAAACACCATATATTTT. It yields the protein CASSPGTEGNTIYF. V and J are TRBV5-1 and TRBJ1-3; TRBD1 might be the D (5 bases). The CDR3 is 14 amino acids. The germline V gene encodes CDR1 SGHRS and CDR2 YFSETQ. V shed 4 bases and J shed 4 bases, with 12 bases lying between them.

This clonotype has at least ten counts. The chain links TRBV7-9 to TRBJ2-3, with 11 bases that match TRBD2. The CDR3 extends over 15 amino acids. The V segment lost 3 bases and the J segment 2 bases; nucleotides outside the gene matches: 1. Germline CDR1 SEHNR, CDR2 FQNEAQ (reference sequence). The CDR3 loop is CASSLGLAATDTQYF. The CDR3 nucleotides read TGTGCCAGCAGCTTGGGACTAGCGGCCACAGATACGCAGTATTTT. Full variable domain (rest looked up from reference TRBV7-9 and TRBJ2-3): DTGVSQNPRHKITKRGQNVTFRCDPISEHNRLYWYRQTLGQGPEFLTYFQNEAQLEKSRLLSDRFSAERPKGSFSTLEIQRTEQGDSAMYLCASSLGLAATDTQYFGPGTRLTVL.

The rearrangement uses TRBV29-1 and TRBJ2-5, with TRBD2 identical over 13 bases. The germline V gene has CDR1 SQVTM and CDR2 ANQGSEA. J was trimmed by 3 bases and V by 6 bases; bases with no gene match: 4. The length of the CDR3 is 14 residues. The chain's CDR3 is CSVAGLAGEETQYF. Written as DNA, the CDR3 is TGCAGCGTGGCTGGACTAGCGGGGGAAGAGACCCAGTACTTC.

This clonotype was counted ten times or more. The DNA for the CDR3 is TGTGCCAGCAGCCCGCGGGGGGGGGCCTACGAGCAGTACTTC. Residues: CASSPRGGAYEQYF. The V call is TRBV7-9, the J call TRBJ2-7; TRBD2 aligns across 9 bases. From germline, CDR1 is SEHNR and CDR2 FQNEAQ (reference sequence). This CDR3 spans 14 amino acids. The V and J ends lost 5 bases and 2 bases, in that order; junction bases with no gene match: 4.

This clonotype has just a few counts. The rearrangement uses TRBV5-1 and TRBJ2-2; D is possibly TRBD1 or TRBD2 (5 bases each). The CDR3 has 13 residues. CDR1 is SGHRS, CDR2 YFSETQ, per germline. Between the trimmed V and J ends, which lost 5 bases and 6 bases, there was a span of 11 bases. CDR3 amino acids: CASRTLGAGELFF. CDR3 sequence (DNA): TGCGCCAGCAGAACTCTGGGGGCCGGGGAGCTGTTTTTT.

This clonotype was observed a few times. The chain employs TRBV20-1 and TRBJ2-1; the D gene is possibly TRBD2 (5 bases). Trimming took 1 base from V and 3 from J, leaving 7 bases between them. This CDR3 is 13 amino acids long. The V gene's germline CDR1 is DFQATT and CDR2 SNEGSKA (reference sequence). The CDR3 DNA is TGCAGTGCTAGAGCGGGGATCTACAATGAGCAGTTCTTC. Its translation: CSARAGIYNEQFF.

V usage is TRBV20-1 and J usage is TRBJ1-6, with D hard to call. There are 14 residues in the CDR3. V lost 0 bases and J lost 18, with 21 bases in between. Looked up from germline, CDR1 is DFQATT and CDR2 is SNEGSKA (reference sequence). The CDR3 DNA sequence: TGCAGTGCTAGAGAGGGCCCCGGGCCCTACCCCTCCCACTTT. Translation: CSAREGPGPYPSHF.

There are a few counts of this clonotype. V and J are TRBV4-3 and TRBJ2-7; D unresolved. Germline V gene lookup returns CDR1 LGHNA and CDR2 YSLEER. The CDR3 is 16 residues long. V lost 1 base to trimming and J lost 2 bases, with 15 bases between them. The CDR3 DNA is TGCGCCAGCAGCCAAGTTCATGTTCCTAGAACCTACGAGCAGTACTTC. The encoded protein is CASSQVHVPRTYEQYF.

This clonotype was recorded many times. The chain couples TRBV7-8 to TRBJ1-5, with 7 positions matching TRBD1. This CDR3 has 15 residues. V lost 4 bases to trimming and J lost 5 bases; unmatched junction nucleotides: 8. The germline CDR1 and CDR2 sequences are SGHVS and FQNEAQ. CDR3 protein: CASSYGTVPDQPQHF. Here the CDR3 DNA reads TGTGCCAGCAGCTACGGGACAGTTCCAGATCAGCCCCAGCATTTT.

The rearrangement uses TRBV20-1 and TRBJ2-1, with D possibly TRBD1 on 5 matching bases. The length of the CDR3 is 13 residues. Germline loops: CDR1 DFQATT, CDR2 SNEGSKA (reference sequence). V was cut by 1 base and J by 8 bases, with 12 bases left in between. The CDR3 region is CSARAGFHHEQFF. In DNA form, the CDR3 reads TGCAGTGCTAGAGCAGGGTTTCATCATGAGCAGTTCTTC.

The chain carries TRBV20-1 and TRBJ2-5; TRBD1 matches 11 bases. Germline-derived CDR1 and CDR2 are DFQATT and SNEGSKA (reference sequence). CDR3 length: 14 residues. The junction had 7 bases not matched to a gene; V was cut back by 6 bases and J by 4 bases. The CDR3 coding sequence is TGCAGTGCACGGGACAGGGGGGGGAGAGAGACCCAGTACTTC. This encodes CSARDRGGRETQYF.

Only a few counts were recorded for this clonotype. The J gene is TRBJ2-7, the V gene TRBV29-1, with D perhaps TRBD2 (5 bases). The ends were cut back, 5 bases at V and 5 bases at J, with 16 bases in the middle. The CDR3 consists of 13 residues. Germline values: CDR1 SQVTM, CDR2 ANQGSEA. Here the CDR3 DNA reads TGCAGCGTTCGGGCGGACTGGATGGACGAGCAGTACTTC. This codes for CSVRADWMDEQYF.

This clonotype has only a few counts. This chain uses TRBV19 with TRBJ2-3; 12 bases map to TRBD2. Trimming at V came to 4 bases and at J to 4 bases, leaving 6 bases not matched to a gene. Germline lookup yields CDR1 LNHDA and CDR2 SQIVND (reference sequence). The CDR3 has 16 amino acids. CDR3 DNA sequence: TGTGCCAGTAGTAATACACTAGCGGGAGGAGCAGATACGCAGTATTTT. Protein product: CASSNTLAGGADTQYF.

This clonotype occurred many times. This chain joins TRBV4-1 and TRBJ1-1; tentative D call: TRBD1 (5 bases). Germline CDR1 reads MGHRA; CDR2 reads YSYEKL. This CDR3 has 13 amino acids. Trimming took 0 bases from V and 5 from J, leaving 7 bases between them. The CDR3: CASSQEGGTEAFF. As DNA, the CDR3 is TGCGCCAGCAGCCAAGAGGGGGGGACTGAAGCTTTCTTT.